Listed below are T cell receptor beta chains from one sample, sequenced in a study of blood T cell repertoires in COVID-19. Using immunoSEQ multiplex PCR, the repertoire was profiled, and TCRdb retains in-frame clones only, with some absent. The repertoire has about 200,000 clones, about 86% of them found once; the top ten carry 3% to 4%. Specimen: PBMCs or T cells enriched from blood (not recorded which). The receptors were sampled from a woman aged 35 to 49 with acute COVID-19. Each CDR3 is given without its conserved first and last residue.

>TRBV5-1|TRBJ1-2|12
ASSPGGVDYGYT
>TRBV7-3|TRBJ2-1|13
ASSPAGTSGNEQF
>TRBV2|TRBJ1-4|12
ASGGQAFNEKLF
>TRBV9|TRBJ1-2|13
ASSVASQVSVGYT
>TRBV7-9|TRBJ2-6|15
ASSLDRSPSGANVLT
>TRBV5-8|TRBJ2-3|13
ASSSGTGSTDTQY
>TRBV6-6|TRBJ2-1|13
ASSLLGLGENEQF
>TRBV20-1|TRBJ2-1|9
SARVANEQF
>TRBV5-1|TRBJ1-2|16
ASSLGGFRETLNYGYT
>TRBV5-1|TRBJ2-2|14
ASSLAHRSATGELF
>TRBV7-9|TRBJ2-7|14
ASSLGGLAGVWEQY
>TRBV7-9|TRBJ2-2|18
ASSTRTGLAGGPGTGELF
>TRBV9|TRBJ2-7|13
ASSVTGSQTYEQY
>TRBV28|TRBJ1-2|13
AADIRDRDEGGYT
>TRBV18|TRBJ2-7|12
ASSPGGSNSEQY
>TRBV9|TRBJ2-2|13
ASSVEASVGGELF
>TRBV20-1|TRBJ1-2|9
SAISQGGYT
>TRBV7-3|TRBJ1-1|14
ASSLMGGHENTEAF
>TRBV7-6|TRBJ2-3|14
ASSLMSEGVPDTQY
>TRBV15|TRBJ1-1|14
ATSRDPRQGKAEAF
>TRBV2|TRBJ2-7|12
ASSEDSLRREQY
>TRBV7-9|TRBJ2-5|12
ASSFEGGPETQY
>TRBV10-1|TRBJ2-5|12
ASSENGETETQY
>TRBV28|TRBJ2-5|14
ASSSETGVPRETQY
>TRBV7-8|TRBJ2-1|14
ASTPTNPSSYNEQF
>TRBV5-4|TRBJ2-7|12
ASSLGGVPYEQY